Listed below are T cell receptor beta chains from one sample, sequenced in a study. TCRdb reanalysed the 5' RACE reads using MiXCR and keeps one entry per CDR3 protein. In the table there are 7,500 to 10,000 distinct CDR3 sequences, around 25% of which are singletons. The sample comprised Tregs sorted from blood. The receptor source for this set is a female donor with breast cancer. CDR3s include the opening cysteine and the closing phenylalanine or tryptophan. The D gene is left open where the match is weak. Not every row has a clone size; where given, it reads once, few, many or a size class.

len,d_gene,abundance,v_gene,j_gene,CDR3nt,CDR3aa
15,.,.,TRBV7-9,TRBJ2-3,TGTGCCAGCAGCCCAGGCAAGAGTTTGACAGATACGCAGTATTTT,CASSPGKSLTDTQYF
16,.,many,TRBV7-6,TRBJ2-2,TGTGCCAGCAGCTCTCACTGGGCGACGAACACCGGGGAGCTGTTTTTT,CASSSHWATNTGELFF
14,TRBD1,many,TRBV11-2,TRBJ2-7,TGTGCCAGCAGCTTCGGACAGGGCTCCTACGAGCAGTACTTC,CASSFGQGSYEQYF
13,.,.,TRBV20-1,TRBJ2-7,TGCAGTGCTAGGTCGGGATACGACTACGAGCAGTACTTC,CSARSGYDYEQYF
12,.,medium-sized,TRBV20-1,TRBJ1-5,TGCAGTGCTATATCAGGAAATCAGCCCCAGCATTTT,CSAISGNQPQHF
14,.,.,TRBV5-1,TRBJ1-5,TGCGCCAGCAGCTTGGCGTCGGGAGGGCTGCCCCAGCATTTT,CASSLASGGLPQHF
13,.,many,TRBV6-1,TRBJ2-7,TGTGCCAGCAGCCCAGGGGCGACCTACGAGCAGTACTTC,CASSPGATYEQYF
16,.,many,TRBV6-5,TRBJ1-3,TGTGCCAGCAGTTACTCGGCCAGACACTCTGGAAACACCATATATTTT,CASSYSARHSGNTIYF
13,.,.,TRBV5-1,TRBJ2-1,TGCGCCAGCAGCCTGATGGCTTTGCCGGCGCAGTTCTTC,CASSLMALPAQFF
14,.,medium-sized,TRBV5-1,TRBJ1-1,TGCGCCAGCAGCCCCCCGGGACACCTCACTGAAGCTTTCTTT,CASSPPGHLTEAFF
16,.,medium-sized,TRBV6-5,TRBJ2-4,TGTGCCAGCAGTCCCCGGCTGAAGTGGGCCGTGAACATTCAGTACTTC,CASSPRLKWAVNIQYF
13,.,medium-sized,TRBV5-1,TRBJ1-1,TGCGCCAGCAGCTTCCAGGGAGGCACTGAAGCTTTCTTT,CASSFQGGTEAFF
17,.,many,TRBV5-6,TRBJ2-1,TGTGCCAGCAGCTTGGCCCCGGACAGTAGCTCCTACAATGAGCAGTTCTTC,CASSLAPDSSSYNEQFF
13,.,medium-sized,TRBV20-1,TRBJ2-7,TGCAGTGCTAGCGGGCGGCCAGTCTACGAGCAGTACTTC,CSASGRPVYEQYF
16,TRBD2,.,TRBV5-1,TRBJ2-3,TGCGCCAGCAGCTTGGGAACTAGCGGGAGCACAGATACGCAGTATTTT,CASSLGTSGSTDTQYF
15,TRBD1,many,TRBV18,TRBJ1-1,TGTGCCAGCTCTCGGGGACAGGAGATAAACACTGAAGCTTTCTTT,CASSRGQEINTEAFF
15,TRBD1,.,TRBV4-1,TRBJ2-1,TGCGCCAGCAGTCAATTGGGGACAGGGTACAATGAGCAGTTCTTC,CASSQLGTGYNEQFF
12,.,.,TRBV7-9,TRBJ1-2,TGTGCCAGCAGCTGGGACACCTATGGCTACACCTTC,CASSWDTYGYTF
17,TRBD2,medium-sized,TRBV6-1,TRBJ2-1,TGTGCCAGCAGTGACCCTCACCGGGACTACTCTAACAATGAGCAGTTCTTC,CASSDPHRDYSNNEQFF
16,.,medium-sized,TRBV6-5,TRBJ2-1,TGTGCCAGCAGCCCTGTTTTAGGAGCCTCCTACAATGAGCAGTTCTTC,CASSPVLGASYNEQFF
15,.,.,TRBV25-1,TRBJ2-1,TGTGCCAGCAGTGGAGGGGTGGGATTCTACAATGAGCGGTTCTTC,CASSGGVGFYNERFF
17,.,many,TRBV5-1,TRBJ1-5,TGCGCCAGCAGCCCGGGTCATATGGGGAGTACGGGGCAGCCCCAGCATTTT,CASSPGHMGSTGQPQHF
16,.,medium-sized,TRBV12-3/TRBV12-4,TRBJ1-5,TGTGCCAGCAGTTACCGAGGACATTTTGGGAATCAGCCCCAGCATTTT,CASSYRGHFGNQPQHF
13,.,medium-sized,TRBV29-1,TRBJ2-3,TGCAGCGTTGAGGTGGGGGCAGCAGATACGCAGTATTTT,CSVEVGAADTQYF
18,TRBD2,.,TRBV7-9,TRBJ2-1,TGCGCCAGCAGCCCCCCGACTAGCGGGAGTCCATGGGGTAATGGGCAGTTCTTC,CASSPPTSGSPWGNGQFF
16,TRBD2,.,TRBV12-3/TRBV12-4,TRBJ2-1,TGTGCCGGCAGTTTAGATCGCGGGAGCTCCTACAATGAGCAGTTATTC,CAGSLDRGSSYNEQLF
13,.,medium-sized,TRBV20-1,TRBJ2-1,TGCAGTGCTAGAGATCCGAGGTCGTGGGAGCAGTTCTTC,CSARDPRSWEQFF
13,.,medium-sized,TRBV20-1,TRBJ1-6,TGCAGTGCTCCCGGACGGGGCGGGTCACCCCTCCACTTT,CSAPGRGGSPLHF
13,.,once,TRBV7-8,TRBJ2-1,TGTGCCAGCAGGCTTAATTCCTACAATGAGCAGTTCTTC,CASRLNSYNEQFF
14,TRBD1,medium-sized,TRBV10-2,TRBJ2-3,TGCGCCAGCGGGGACAGGGCGGGAACAGATACGCAGTATTTT,CASGDRAGTDTQYF
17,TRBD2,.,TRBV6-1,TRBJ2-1,TGTGCCAGCAGCCGCCTTTCAGGGACTAGCGGCTACAATGAGCAGTTCTTC,CASSRLSGTSGYNEQFF
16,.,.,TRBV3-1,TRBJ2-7,TGTGCCAGCAGCCAAGTTCAGCTAAGCTTCGGAAACGAGCAGTACTTC,CASSQVQLSFGNEQYF
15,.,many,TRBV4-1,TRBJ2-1,TGCGCCAGCAGCCAAGATATCTGGGGCTACAATGAGCAGTTCTTC,CASSQDIWGYNEQFF
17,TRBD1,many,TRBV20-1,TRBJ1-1,TGCAGTGCTAGAGATCGGGAGGGCGCAGGGGGGGTAACTGAAGCTTTCTTT,CSARDREGAGGVTEAFF
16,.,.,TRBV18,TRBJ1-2,TGTGCCGGCTCACCCTATGACAGACCTCAAAACTATGGCTACACCTTC,CAGSPYDRPQNYGYTF
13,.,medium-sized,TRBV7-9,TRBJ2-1,TGTGCCAGCGGTGAGGGGATATGGGATGAGCAGTTCTTC,CASGEGIWDEQFF
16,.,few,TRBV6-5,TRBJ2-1,TGTGCCAGCAGTTCCCTGGGGCAGGGCTTTAACAATGAGCAGTTCTTC,CASSSLGQGFNNEQFF
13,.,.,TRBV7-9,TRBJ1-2,TGTGCTAGCAGCCCGCAGGTTAACTATGGCTACACCTTC,CASSPQVNYGYTF
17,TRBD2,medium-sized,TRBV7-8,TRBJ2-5,TGTGCCAGCAGTCCTCCTCGCCTAGCGGAGTTGCAAGAGACCCAGTACTTC,CASSPPRLAELQETQYF
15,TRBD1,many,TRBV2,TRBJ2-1,TGTGCCAGCAGCGCGCAAGGCACAGGGGCTCAGGAGCAGTTCTTC,CASSAQGTGAQEQFF
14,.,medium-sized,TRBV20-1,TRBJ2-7,TGCAGTGCTAGAGATCTGCGGGACAGCCGCGAGCAGTACTTC,CSARDLRDSREQYF
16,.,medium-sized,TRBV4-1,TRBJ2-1,TGCGCCAGCAGCCAAGTGGATTTGGGTCTCTACAATGAGCAGTTCTTC,CASSQVDLGLYNEQFF